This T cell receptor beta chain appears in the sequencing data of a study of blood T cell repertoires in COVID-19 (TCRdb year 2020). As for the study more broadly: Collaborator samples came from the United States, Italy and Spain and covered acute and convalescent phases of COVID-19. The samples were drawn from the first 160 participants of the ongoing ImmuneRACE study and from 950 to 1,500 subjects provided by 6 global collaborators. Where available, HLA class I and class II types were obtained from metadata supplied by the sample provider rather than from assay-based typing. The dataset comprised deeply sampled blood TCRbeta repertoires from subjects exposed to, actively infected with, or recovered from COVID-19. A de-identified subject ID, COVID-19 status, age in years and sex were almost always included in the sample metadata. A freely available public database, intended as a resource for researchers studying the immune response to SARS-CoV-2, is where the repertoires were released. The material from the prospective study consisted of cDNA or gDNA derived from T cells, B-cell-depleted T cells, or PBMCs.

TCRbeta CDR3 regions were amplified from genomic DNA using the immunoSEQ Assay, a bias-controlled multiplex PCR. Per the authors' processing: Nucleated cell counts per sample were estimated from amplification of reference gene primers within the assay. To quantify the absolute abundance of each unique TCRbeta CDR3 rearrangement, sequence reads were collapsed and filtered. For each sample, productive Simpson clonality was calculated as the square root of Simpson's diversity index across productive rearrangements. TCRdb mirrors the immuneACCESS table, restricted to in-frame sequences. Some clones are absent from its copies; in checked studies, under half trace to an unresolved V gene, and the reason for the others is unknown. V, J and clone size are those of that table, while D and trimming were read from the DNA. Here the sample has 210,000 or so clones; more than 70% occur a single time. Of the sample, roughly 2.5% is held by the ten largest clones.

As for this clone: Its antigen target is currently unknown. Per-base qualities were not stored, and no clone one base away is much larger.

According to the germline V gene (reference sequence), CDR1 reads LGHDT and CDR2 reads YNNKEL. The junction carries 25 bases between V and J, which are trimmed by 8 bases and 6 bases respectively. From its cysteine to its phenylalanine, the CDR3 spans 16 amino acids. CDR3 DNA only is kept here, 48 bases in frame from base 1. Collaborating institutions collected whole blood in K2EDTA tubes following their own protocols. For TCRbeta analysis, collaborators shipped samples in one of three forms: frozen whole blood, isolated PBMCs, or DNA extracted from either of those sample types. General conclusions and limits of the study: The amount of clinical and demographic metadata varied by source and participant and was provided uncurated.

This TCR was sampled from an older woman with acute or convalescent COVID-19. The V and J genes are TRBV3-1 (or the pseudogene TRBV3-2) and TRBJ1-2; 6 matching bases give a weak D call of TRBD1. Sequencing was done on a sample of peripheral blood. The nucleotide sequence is TGTGCCAGCCAGAGGGACAATATCTTACTAGGGGATGGCTACACCTTC. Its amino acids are CASQRDNILLGDGYTF.